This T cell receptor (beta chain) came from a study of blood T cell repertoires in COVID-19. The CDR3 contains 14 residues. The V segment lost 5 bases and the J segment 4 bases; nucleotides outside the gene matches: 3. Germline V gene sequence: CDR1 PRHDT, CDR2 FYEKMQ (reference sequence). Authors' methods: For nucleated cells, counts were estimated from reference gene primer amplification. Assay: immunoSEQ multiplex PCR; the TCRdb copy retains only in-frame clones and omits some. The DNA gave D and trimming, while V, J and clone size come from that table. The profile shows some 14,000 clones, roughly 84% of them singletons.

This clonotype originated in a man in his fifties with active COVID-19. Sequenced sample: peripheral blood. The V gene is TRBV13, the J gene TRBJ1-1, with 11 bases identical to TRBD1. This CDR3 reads CASSVGQGATEAFF. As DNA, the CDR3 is TGTGCCAGCAGCGTCGGACAGGGGGCCACTGAAGCTTTCTTT.